The 18 T cell receptor beta chains given below trace back to one sample, sequenced in a study of Tregs in tolerant kidney transplant recipients. Clones were sequenced by immunoSEQ multiplex PCR, and TCRdb holds only the in-frame ones, with some missing. The table lists just under 65,000 clones, 98% of them singletons. This material consisted of Tregs from blood, taken before the transplant. The receptor source for this set is a human donor who received a combined kidney and bone marrow transplant.

CDR3 sequence reads: CASSLASVGQGPGYTF. The CDR3 DNA is TGTGCCAGCAGCTTAGCGTCAGTGGGACAGGGGCCCGGCTACACCTTC. The chain recombines TRBV7-2 with TRBJ1-2, with 10 bases that match TRBD1. The V gene's germline CDR1 is SGHTA and CDR2 FQGNSA. The length of the CDR3 is 16 residues. Losses at the gene ends were 0 bases for V and 8 bases for J; bases not matched to a gene: 9.

J is TRBJ2-7 and V is TRBV20-1, with D perhaps matching TRBD1 (6 bases). Per the germline V gene, CDR1 is DFQATT and CDR2 is SNEGSKA (reference sequence). Trimming left V 6 bases short and J 3 bases short, with 9 bases between. The CDR3 length is 11 residues. CDR3 protein: CSARRGYEQYF. In DNA, the CDR3 is TGCAGTGCACGCAGGGGCTACGAGCAGTACTTC.

This chain joins TRBV5-4 and TRBJ2-4; D is ambiguous. The CDR3 sequence is 15 residues long. Between the trimmed V and J ends, which lost 4 bases and 0 bases, there was a span of 11 bases. Per the germline V gene, CDR1 is SGHNT and CDR2 is YYREEE (reference sequence). The CDR3 spells CASSADPIAKNIQYF. In DNA, the CDR3 is TGTGCCAGCAGCGCGGATCCCATAGCCAAAAACATTCAGTACTTC.

The chain recombines TRBV27 with TRBJ2-5; TRBD1 agrees at 7 bases. Germline values: CDR1 MNHEY, CDR2 SMNVEV (reference sequence). This CDR3 comprises 15 residues. The J segment lost 0 bases and the V segment lost 4 bases, leaving 5 bases of the junction unmatched. The CDR3 coding sequence is TGTGCCAGCAGTTACAGGGGACGATACCAAGAGACCCAGTACTTC. It specifies CASSYRGRYQETQYF.

This CDR3 is CASSQGAGRPNEKLFF. The CDR3 region has the DNA TGTGCCAGCAGCCAAGGGGCGGGACGGCCTAATGAAAAACTGTTTTTT. The rearrangement uses TRBV4-2 and TRBJ1-4; TRBD1 is a possible D gene (5 bases). CDR1 is LGHNA and CDR2 is YNFKEQ in the germline V gene. Trimming left V 1 base short and J 3 bases short, with 12 bases between. This CDR3 comprises 16 residues.

J is TRBJ2-7 and V is TRBV2; 9 bases match TRBD1. CDR1 SNHLY and CDR2 FYNNEI come from the germline V gene. Trimming took 6 bases from V and 1 from J; bases not matched to a gene: 4. CDR3 length: 14 amino acids. Here the CDR3 reads CASSTGTGSYEQYF. Here the CDR3 DNA reads TGTGCCAGCAGCACCGGGACAGGGTCCTACGAGCAGTACTTC. Variable domain in full (rest from reference TRBV2 and TRBJ2-7): EPEVTQTPSHQVTQMGQEVILRCVPISNHLYFYWYRQILGQKVEFLVSFYNNEISEKSEIFDDQFSVERPDGSNFTLKIRSTKLEDSAMYFCASSTGTGSYEQYFGPGTRLTVT.

The rearrangement joins TRBV19 to TRBJ1-1; 9 bases line up with TRBD1. CDR1 is LNHDA, CDR2 SQIVND, per germline (reference sequence). V lost 4 bases and J lost 7; bases outside the gene matches: 1. The CDR3 covers 12 residues. The CDR3 sequence is CASSKDRGEAFF. The CDR3 bases are TGTGCCAGTAGTAAGGACAGGGGTGAAGCTTTCTTT.

V and J are TRBV7-2 and TRBJ2-3; D call uncertain. The V end lost 5 bases, the J end lost 0 bases, and 9 bases lay between the germline ends. Germline values: CDR1 SGHTA, CDR2 FQGNSA. CDR3 length: 14 amino acids. In DNA form, the CDR3 reads TGTGCCAGCAGCCTAACTACTAGCACAGATACGCAGTATTTT. This gives the protein CASSLTTSTDTQYF.

V gene TRBV30 combines with J gene TRBJ1-1; 7 bases agree with TRBD1. This CDR3 has 13 residues. Germline values: CDR1 GTSNPN, CDR2 SVGIG (reference sequence). J was trimmed by 0 bases and V by 8 bases; bases with no gene match: 6. The CDR3 loop reads CAVTGRMNTEAFF. The CDR3 DNA is TGTGCCGTGACAGGGCGCATGAACACTGAAGCTTTCTTT.

This chain joins TRBV5-5 and TRBJ1-4; D ambiguous. In germline, CDR1 is SGHKS, CDR2 YYEKEE (reference sequence). Between the trimmed V and J ends, which lost 0 bases and 1 base, there was a span of 7 bases. The CDR3 runs 15 residues. The CDR3, as DNA: TGTGCCAGCAGCTTGGCCCCACTAACTAATGAAAAACTGTTTTTT. This encodes CASSLAPLTNEKLFF.

The chain links TRBV15 to TRBJ2-1; 9 bases align to TRBD2. The CDR3 covers 15 residues. Germline-derived CDR1 and CDR2 are LNHNV and YYDKDF (reference sequence). J gave up 3 bases and V 5 bases, and 5 bases lay outside the gene matches. CDR3 residues: CATSRLAGVYNEQFF. As DNA, the CDR3 is TGTGCCACCAGCCGGTTAGCGGGAGTCTACAATGAGCAGTTCTTC.

This chain joins TRBV28 and TRBJ2-1; D might be TRBD1 (6 bases). From germline, CDR1 is MDHEN and CDR2 SYDVKM. CDR3 length: 13 residues. Trimming removed 8 bases from V and 2 bases from J, with 10 bases in between. Written as DNA, the CDR3 is TGTGCCAGCGGGGACATCGCCTACAATGAGCAGTTCTTC. This codes for CASGDIAYNEQFF.

The chain uses TRBV4-3 and TRBJ2-7; the D gene is possibly TRBD2 (6 bases). CDR3 length equals 15 residues. The V end was cut by 1 base, the J end by 2 bases, with 12 bases between. CDR1 and CDR2 from the germline V gene are LGHNA and YSLEER. The CDR3 bases are TGCGCCAGCAGCCAAGGGGGACTTCCCACCTACGAGCAGTACTTC. Translating it yields CASSQGGLPTYEQYF.

The sample holds a few counts of this clone. This CDR3 reads CASSLPGITYEQYF. In nucleotides, the CDR3 is TGCGCCAGCAGTCTACCGGGGATCACCTACGAGCAGTACTTC. J is TRBJ2-7 and V is TRBV5-1; D is possibly TRBD2 (5 bases). Germline V gene sequence: CDR1 SGHRS, CDR2 YFSETQ. CDR3 length equals 14 residues. V was clipped by 5 bases and J by 2 bases, with 14 bases between them.

The V and J genes are TRBV15 and TRBJ2-5, with TRBD2 identical over 8 bases. V was clipped by 1 base and J by 0 bases; unmatched bases: 7. Germline values: CDR1 LNHNV, CDR2 YYDKDF (reference sequence). This CDR3 is 17 amino acids long. The CDR3 DNA reads TGTGCCACCAGCAGAGGGTTCGCGGGGGGCCACCAAGAGACCCAGTACTTC. Translation: CATSRGFAGGHQETQYF.

J is TRBJ2-1 and V is TRBV30; D is perhaps TRBD1 (6 bases). This CDR3 is 14 amino acids long. V lost 5 bases, J lost 8 bases, and 19 bases lay in between. Per the germline V gene, CDR1 is GTSNPN and CDR2 is SVGIG (reference sequence). This chain's CDR3 is CAWRAGDYRDEQFF. The CDR3 DNA reads as TGTGCCTGGCGGGCAGGGGATTATCGGGATGAGCAGTTCTTC.

The count of this clone is one. V gene TRBV7-2 combines with J gene TRBJ2-1; maybe TRBD2 (6 bases). The CDR3 totals 14 residues. Trimming shortened V by 2 bases and J by 5 bases, and 10 bases separated the two germline ends. Per the germline V gene, CDR1 is SGHTA and CDR2 is FQGNSA. The CDR3 DNA sequence: TGTGCCAGCAGCTTAATTAGCGGTAACAATGAGCAGTTCTTC. Translation gives CASSLISGNNEQFF.

The V and J genes are TRBV11-1 and TRBJ2-1; tentative D call: TRBD1 (6 bases). The CDR3 extends over 15 amino acids. The germline gives CDR1 SGHAT, CDR2 FQDESV (reference sequence). V lost 5 bases, J lost 0 bases, and 11 bases lay in between. The CDR3 DNA follows: TGTGCCAGCAGCCGAACAGGGAGCTCCTACAATGAGCAGTTCTTC. Translating it yields CASSRTGSSYNEQFF.